The clone carrying this T cell receptor beta chain was seen only a few times. Its antigen is currently unknown. The memory fraction was CD4+CD45RO+CD25- cells. Semi-nested PCR with Nested Universal Primer A followed constant-region reverse priming of full-length variable regions. TCRdb re-called the 5' RACE reads with MiXCR, one entry per CDR3 protein. The table has approximately 5,400 distinct CDR3 sequences, 52% seen once. The study's findings and limits: Tumor-infiltrating Treg TCR alpha and beta sequences overlapped most with tumor naive CD4+ T cells, then blood naive. The larger-cohort validation was restricted to a single TCR beta V-J rearrangement rather than whole repertoires.

The V end lost 1 base, the J end lost 2 bases, and 6 bases lay between the germline ends. The CDR3 runs to 13 residues. Germline V CDR1 and CDR2: SGHRS, YFSETQ. The sequenced material came from memory CD4+ T cells sorted from blood. The subset: memory CD4+ T cells, CD4+CD45RO+CD25-. The gene calls are TRBV5-1 and TRBJ1-1; D remains unclear. The clonotype originates from a female donor with breast cancer. CDR3 residues: CASSLNDNTEAFF. CDR3 nucleotide sequence: TGCGCCAGCAGCTTGAATGATAACACTGAAGCTTTCTTT. Full variable domain (missing parts from reference TRBV5-1 and TRBJ1-1): KAGVTQTPRYLIKTRGQQVTLSCSPISGHRSVSWYQQTPGQGLQFLFEYFSETQRNKGNFPGRFSGRQFSNSRSEMNVSTLELGDSALYLCASSLNDNTEAFFGQGTRLTVV.